This T cell receptor (beta chain) is from a study of tumor-infiltrating lymphocytes in primary liver carcinoma. The authors made TCR beta cDNA from 500 to 600 ng total RNA with a constant-region primer. It was through three nested multiplex PCR rounds of slightly modified ARM-PCR that TCR beta libraries arose. Both of the initial two PCR rounds ran for nine to ten cycles and employed TRBV1-TRBV30 forward primers alongside a C-beta reverse primer. TCRdb re-called the multiplex PCR reads with MiXCR, one entry per CDR3 protein. Of about 320,000 distinct CDR3 sequences listed, roughly two thirds are singletons. This CDR3 is built from 16 residues. The V and J ends lost 2 bases and 0 bases respectively, with 8 bases between them. Per the germline V gene, CDR1 is SEHNR and CDR2 is FQNEAQ (reference sequence). Out of unsorted whole blood came the blood RNA, and germline DNA was extracted as well.

The chain uses TRBV7-9 and TRBJ2-6; D is unresolved. The sequence was collected from a man aged 40-49 years with primary liver carcinoma and hepatitis B virus infection. The sequencing input was peripheral blood. The CDR3 DNA reads TGTGCCAGCAGCTTATGGGCAACCTCTGGGGCCAACGTCCTGACTTTC. Protein product: CASSLWATSGANVLTF.